This T cell receptor (beta chain) came from a study of blood T cell repertoires in COVID-19. Across the whole study: From the United States, Italy and Spain came samples of acute and convalescent COVID-19. In each case, the material was cDNA or gDNA derived from T cells, B-cell-depleted T cells, or PBMCs.

Under the authors' procedure: Nucleated cell counts were estimated from reference gene primer amplification. Only in-frame clones appear in the TCRdb table, and some are missing; sequencing was by immunoSEQ multiplex PCR. From that table come the V and J calls and clone size; the DNA was used to work out D and trimming. In the table there are about 190,000 clones, around 84% of which are singletons. The CDR3 contains 15 residues. The germline CDR1 and CDR2 sequences are MNHEY and SMNVEV (reference sequence). The trim removed 3 bases at V and 4 bases at J, leaving 7 bases unmatched. This chain connects TRBV27 to TRBJ2-7, with TRBD2 identical over 9 bases. The TCR was taken from a man aged 25 to 40 with active or convalescent COVID-19. Source material: peripheral blood. The CDR3 coding sequence is TGTGCCAGCAGTTTCGGGCGGGAGGGGCGTTACGAGCAGTACTTC. This sequence encodes CASSFGREGRYEQYF.